This paragraph covers one T cell receptor (beta chain) sequence. Its antigen is currently unknown. Germline values: CDR1 SGDLS, CDR2 YYNGEE. The CDR3 is made up of 16 amino acids. With V trimmed by 3 bases and J by 3 bases, 7 bases remained unmatched. Here immunoSEQ multiplex PCR was the method, and the copy in TCRdb shows in-frame clones only, minus some. The sample consists of some 33,000 clones, roughly 90% of them appearing once. This sample is drawn from a study of lymphopenia after photon versus proton radiotherapy. Study-level findings and limits: Only patients who died were analyzed for survival; proton advantage is unproven. In patients who died, overall survival fell as post-nadir TCR diversity dropped more. Photon-treated patients lost naive T cells and TCR diversity; proton-treated stayed stable.

This chain joins TRBV9 and TRBJ2-2; 8 positions agree with TRBD1. This TCR was sampled from a woman in her forties or fifties with pancreatic cancer. The starting material was peripheral blood, obtained from a patient treated with photon-based radiotherapy. CDR3 amino acids: CASSATGTGDTGELFF. The CDR3 DNA is TGTGCCAGCAGCGCGACCGGGACAGGAGACACCGGGGAGCTGTTTTTT.